This T cell receptor (beta chain) was recovered during a study of T-cell memory formation after mild COVID-19. General study points: Clones which contracted sat mainly in CM and EM if CD4+, and in EMRA if CD8+. Second-wave clones peaking on day 37 lacked confirmed SARS-CoV-2 specificity. Pre-infection memory carried some responding clones, suggesting that cross-reactive memory joined.

A word on this clonotype: Its antigen is not known.

TCRdb redid the calling of the 5' RACE reads with MiXCR, one entry per CDR3 protein. The sample lists over 400,000 distinct CDR3 sequences; 20% to 25% were seen once. The receptor was isolated from an adult woman who had mild COVID-19 (a few samples of this study predate the infection). Cell type and time point are not known. Sequencing used PBMCs or a T cell subset sorted from them (not recorded which).

CDR3 sequence: CASSQGGLAGGPNTQYF. The CDR3 bases are TGCGCCAGCAGCCAAGGGGGACTAGCGGGGGGACCGAATACGCAGTATTTT. The V and J genes are TRBV5-1 and TRBJ2-3; 15 bases align to TRBD2. The CDR3 runs to 17 residues. Germline lookup yields CDR1 SGHRS and CDR2 YFSETQ. V dropped 4 bases and J dropped 7; count of bases not matched to a gene: 10.